This TCR beta chain was retrieved from a study of early T cells in non-severe SARS-CoV-2 infection. In the study overall: The input, bulk RNA from unsorted whole blood, was sequenced, and chains were unpaired. Study observations and caveats: Database matching using VDJdb favored anti-spike CD8 responses, with private and CD4 specificities left missing.

CDR3 length: 13 amino acids. CDR1 and CDR2 (germline): SEHNR, FQNEAQ (reference sequence). V gave up 5 bases and J gave up 7 bases, with 11 bases separating them. This clonotype has at least ten counts. What it recognizes is unknown. Attachment of unique molecular identifiers to individual cDNA molecules was performed. Via MiXCR, TCRdb re-called the 5' RACE reads, giving one row per CDR3 protein. This sample carries roughly 110,000 distinct CDR3 sequences, 8.5% to 14% of them seen once, and the ten largest clones take 7.6%. The gene calls are TRBV7-9 and TRBJ2-2; no firm D call. The sequenced sample consisted of whole blood. The TCR comes from an adult who was a healthcare worker with PCR-confirmed SARS-CoV-2 infection or an uninfected control (not recorded which). The CDR3 loop is CASSPYTGGELFF. The CDR3 DNA reads as TGTGCCAGCAGCCCATACACGGGCGGGGAGCTGTTTTTT.